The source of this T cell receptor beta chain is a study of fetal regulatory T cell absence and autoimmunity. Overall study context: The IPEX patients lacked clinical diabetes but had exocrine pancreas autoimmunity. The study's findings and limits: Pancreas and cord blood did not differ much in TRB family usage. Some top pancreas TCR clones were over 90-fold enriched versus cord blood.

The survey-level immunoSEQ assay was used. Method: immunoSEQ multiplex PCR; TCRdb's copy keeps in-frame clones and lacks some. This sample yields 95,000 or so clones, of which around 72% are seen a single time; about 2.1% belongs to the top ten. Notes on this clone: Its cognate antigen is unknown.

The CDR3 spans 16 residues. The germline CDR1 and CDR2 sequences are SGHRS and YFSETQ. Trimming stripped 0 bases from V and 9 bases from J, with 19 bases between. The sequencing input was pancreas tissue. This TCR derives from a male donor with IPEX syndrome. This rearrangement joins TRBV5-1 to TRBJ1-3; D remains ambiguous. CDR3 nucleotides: TGCGCCAGCAGCTTGGACAGAGGGCGAACGGATGGCACCATATATTTT. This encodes CASSLDRGRTDGTIYF.